This is a list of T cell receptor beta chains from one sample in a study of identical twins. Using its own MiXCR run on the 5' RACE reads, TCRdb lists one record per CDR3 protein. Among 300,000 to 400,000 distinct CDR3 sequences listed, approximately 13% were seen once. This sample was also put to use in a study of yellow fever vaccine responses in identical twins.

Specimen: CD8+ T cells sorted from blood. The receptors were gathered from a woman younger than 35 in good health. CDR3s include the opening cysteine and the closing phenylalanine or tryptophan. Each record gives: D gene, V gene, J gene, clone size, CDR3 DNA, CDR3 protein. The D gene is left open where the match is weak. Clone sizes are given selectively: once, few, many, or a class where the clone is expanded.

D: NA; V: TRBV4-1; J: TRBJ2-3; size: once; DNA: TGCGCCAGCAGCCAAGTTGGAGGGTTAGGCACAGATACGCAGTATTTT; CDR3: CASSQVGGLGTDTQYF
D: NA; V: TRBV7-8; J: TRBJ2-7; size: NA; DNA: TGTGCCAGCAGCTCGCAGGGGCCCTCCTACGAGCAGTACTTC; CDR3: CASSSQGPSYEQYF
D: TRBD2; V: TRBV9; J: TRBJ2-3; size: many; DNA: TGTGCCAGCAGCGTCGGCGGGAGGGAGGCAGATACGCAGTATTTT; CDR3: CASSVGGREADTQYF
D: NA; V: TRBV28; J: TRBJ2-7; size: many; DNA: TGTGCCAGCTCCAGGAGTTACGAGCAGTACTTC; CDR3: CASSRSYEQYF
D: NA; V: TRBV9; J: TRBJ1-2; size: few; DNA: TGTGCCAGTAGGGGATTCGGCCTCAATGGCTACACCTTC; CDR3: CASRGFGLNGYTF
D: TRBD1; V: TRBV4-2; J: TRBJ2-1; size: many; DNA: TGTGCCAGCAGCTTCGGACAGGACGCCTACAATGAGCAGTTCTTC; CDR3: CASSFGQDAYNEQFF
D: NA; V: TRBV10-3; J: TRBJ1-4; size: NA; DNA: TGTGCCATCAGTGATTTGGATACCGCCCTGTTTTTT; CDR3: CAISDLDTALFF
D: TRBD2; V: TRBV7-6; J: TRBJ2-7; size: few; DNA: TGTGCCAGCAGCTTAGTGGGGAGGGAAGAGCAGTACTTC; CDR3: CASSLVGREEQYF
D: TRBD1; V: TRBV2; J: TRBJ2-5; size: many; DNA: TGTGCCAGCAGTGAAGAGGGACAGGGGATAGAGACCCAGTACTTC; CDR3: CASSEEGQGIETQYF
D: TRBD2; V: TRBV12-3/TRBV12-4; J: TRBJ2-1; size: few; DNA: TGTGCCAGCAGTTCCCGGGACTACGGGTACAATGAGCAGTTCTTC; CDR3: CASSSRDYGYNEQFF
D: TRBD2; V: TRBV5-1; J: TRBJ2-1; size: few; DNA: TGCGCCAGCAGCTTAGGAGTCGGTAGCGGGGGACGCTCCTACAATGAGCAGTTCTTC; CDR3: CASSLGVGSGGRSYNEQFF
D: NA; V: TRBV21-1; J: TRBJ2-6; size: NA; DNA: TGTGCCAGCAGCAAATACACCTCCCCAAACTCTGGGGCCAACGTCCTGACTTTC; CDR3: CASSKYTSPNSGANVLTF
D: NA; V: TRBV4-1; J: TRBJ1-1; size: few; DNA: TGCGCCAGCAGCCAAGGGCTTGACACTGAAGCTTTCTTT; CDR3: CASSQGLDTEAFF
D: NA; V: TRBV7-9; J: TRBJ2-1; size: few; DNA: TGTGCCAGCAGCTCGCCGGGACCTAGGACGGATGAGCAGTTCTTC; CDR3: CASSSPGPRTDEQFF
D: TRBD1; V: TRBV20-1; J: TRBJ1-1; size: NA; DNA: TGCAGTGCTCTAGGACAGGGAGAAGCTTTCTTT; CDR3: CSALGQGEAFF
D: NA; V: TRBV7-9; J: TRBJ1-1; size: few; DNA: TGTGCCAGCAGACTTGACACTGAAGCTTTCTTT; CDR3: CASRLDTEAFF
D: TRBD2; V: TRBV5-1; J: TRBJ2-7; size: NA; DNA: TGCGCCAGCAGCTTGGAACTAGCGGCCCAAGGCGAGCAGTACTTC; CDR3: CASSLELAAQGEQYF
D: TRBD2; V: TRBV12-5; J: TRBJ2-7; size: few; DNA: TGTGCTAGTGGTTTGAAAACTAGCGGGAGAATGTACGAGCAGTACTTC; CDR3: CASGLKTSGRMYEQYF
D: NA; V: TRBV7-2; J: TRBJ1-2; size: NA; DNA: TGTGCCAGCAGCGACAGCCTTTTCTATGGCTACACCTTC; CDR3: CASSDSLFYGYTF
D: NA; V: TRBV5-1; J: TRBJ2-5; size: many; DNA: TGCGCCAGCAGCTTGATGGAGACCCAGTACTTC; CDR3: CASSLMETQYF
D: NA; V: TRBV2; J: TRBJ2-1; size: NA; DNA: TGTGCCAGCAGTGAAGTGGAGGGCTCCTACAATGAGCAGTTCTTC; CDR3: CASSEVEGSYNEQFF
D: NA; V: TRBV29-1; J: TRBJ2-2; size: few; DNA: TGCAGCGTTGAAGAAGGCGGCTACACCGGGGAGCTGTTTTTT; CDR3: CSVEEGGYTGELFF
D: NA; V: TRBV7-9; J: TRBJ2-1; size: NA; DNA: TGTGCCAGCAGCCATTCCAGGAACTCCTACAATGAGCAGTTCTTC; CDR3: CASSHSRNSYNEQFF
D: NA; V: TRBV7-9; J: TRBJ2-7; size: few; DNA: TGTGCCAGCAGCTTAGGGTACACAGTCGAGCAGTACTTC; CDR3: CASSLGYTVEQYF
D: TRBD2; V: TRBV5-8; J: TRBJ2-1; size: NA; DNA: TGTGCCAGCAGCTTAGGACTAGCGATTTACAATGAGCAGTTCTTC; CDR3: CASSLGLAIYNEQFF
D: NA; V: TRBV11-2; J: TRBJ2-3; size: few; DNA: TGTGCCAGCAGCCCCAGACTAGTCATAGGCACAGATACGCAGTATTTT; CDR3: CASSPRLVIGTDTQYF
D: TRBD1; V: TRBV6-5; J: TRBJ2-1; size: few; DNA: TGTGCCAGCAGTTACAGGATAAGACAGGGTGATGATGAGCAGTTCTTC; CDR3: CASSYRIRQGDDEQFF
D: NA; V: TRBV12-3/TRBV12-4; J: TRBJ2-6; size: NA; DNA: TGTGCCAGCAGTACCGGGGTATCTGGGGCCAACGTCCTGACTTTC; CDR3: CASSTGVSGANVLTF
D: NA; V: TRBV28; J: TRBJ1-6; size: few; DNA: TGTGCCAGCCATAGGTCCTGGAGCTCCTATAATTCACCCCTCCACTTT; CDR3: CASHRSWSSYNSPLHF
D: TRBD1; V: TRBV5-6; J: TRBJ2-2; size: NA; DNA: TGTGCCAGCAGCCGACAGGGGCAGCTGTTTTTT; CDR3: CASSRQGQLFF
D: NA; V: TRBV13; J: TRBJ2-1; size: NA; DNA: TGTGCCAGCAGCTGGTATGGGAGCGCTTCCTACAATGAGCAGTTCTTC; CDR3: CASSWYGSASYNEQFF
D: TRBD2; V: TRBV3-1; J: TRBJ2-1; size: NA; DNA: TGTGCCAGCAGCTTTCCGGGTCTAGCGGGGGGCCCCCACTCTTACAATGAGCAGTTCTTC; CDR3: CASSFPGLAGGPHSYNEQFF
D: NA; V: TRBV12-3/TRBV12-4; J: TRBJ2-3; size: few; DNA: TGTGCCAGCAGTTTACGGCCGCCGAGGACAGATACGCAGTATTTT; CDR3: CASSLRPPRTDTQYF
D: NA; V: TRBV20-1; J: TRBJ2-7; size: few; DNA: TGCAGTGCTAGACCCCCACCCGGGATCTACTACGAGCAGTACTTC; CDR3: CSARPPPGIYYEQYF
D: NA; V: TRBV10-3; J: TRBJ2-5; size: many; DNA: TGTGCCATCAGCCCCCGGGCCGTCATGGAAGAGACCCAGTACTTC; CDR3: CAISPRAVMEETQYF
D: NA; V: TRBV4-1; J: TRBJ2-1; size: few; DNA: TGCGCCAGCAGCCTCGAATATTTAGACACCAGTGACTACAATGAGCAGTTCTTC; CDR3: CASSLEYLDTSDYNEQFF
D: TRBD2; V: TRBV2; J: TRBJ2-1; size: few; DNA: TGTGCCAGCAGTGAGCCCCCCATGGGACTAGCCCGCTCCTACAATGAGCAGTTCTTC; CDR3: CASSEPPMGLARSYNEQFF
D: TRBD1; V: TRBV20-1; J: TRBJ2-7; size: few; DNA: TGCAGTGCTAGAGGACAGGGGGAAAGATTCTTTTCCTACGAGCAGTACTTC; CDR3: CSARGQGERFFSYEQYF
D: TRBD2; V: TRBV3-1; J: TRBJ2-3; size: many; DNA: TGTGCCAGCAGCCAAGGGACTAGCGGTTGGACAGATACGCAGTATTTT; CDR3: CASSQGTSGWTDTQYF
D: NA; V: TRBV4-1; J: TRBJ2-2; size: few; DNA: TGCGCCAGCAGCCAAGGTGCAAACACAATCAACACCGGGGAGCTGTTTTTT; CDR3: CASSQGANTINTGELFF
D: TRBD1; V: TRBV7-9; J: TRBJ2-5; size: few; DNA: TGTGCCAGCAGCTCCGGACAGGGGGAGGGAGAGACCCAGTACTTC; CDR3: CASSSGQGEGETQYF
D: NA; V: TRBV27; J: TRBJ2-1; size: few; DNA: TGTGCCAGCAGCCACAGGAGCTCCTACAATGAGCAGTTCTTC; CDR3: CASSHRSSYNEQFF
D: NA; V: TRBV20-1; J: TRBJ2-7; size: few; DNA: TGCAGTGCTAGAGATCGCGAGTTCTCCTACGAGCAGTACTTC; CDR3: CSARDREFSYEQYF
D: NA; V: TRBV29-1; J: TRBJ1-2; size: many; DNA: TGCAGCGTTGAAGATCGCCCTAGGTCGGGGTTCTATGGCTACACCTTC; CDR3: CSVEDRPRSGFYGYTF
D: NA; V: TRBV21-1; J: TRBJ2-7; size: NA; DNA: TGTGCCAGCAGCCTGGCGGTGGGTGGGGACGAGCAGTACTTC; CDR3: CASSLAVGGDEQYF
D: NA; V: TRBV7-9; J: TRBJ2-3; size: few; DNA: TGTGCCAGCAGGCCTGGACTCCCCGATGATACGCAGTATTTT; CDR3: CASRPGLPDDTQYF
D: NA; V: TRBV12-3/TRBV12-4; J: TRBJ1-3; size: NA; DNA: TGTGCCAGCAGATCTGACAGCTCTGGAAACACCATATATTTT; CDR3: CASRSDSSGNTIYF
D: NA; V: TRBV15; J: TRBJ1-5; size: NA; DNA: TGTGCCACCAGCAGAGTCGGGGGACCGAGCAATCAGCCCCAGCATTTT; CDR3: CATSRVGGPSNQPQHF
D: NA; V: TRBV15; J: TRBJ2-3; size: few; DNA: TGTGCCACGAGGAGGGGGTCCGGCGACACAGATACGCAGTATTTT; CDR3: CATRRGSGDTDTQYF
D: TRBD2; V: TRBV2; J: TRBJ2-1; size: NA; DNA: TGTGCCAGCAGCTCCCGGGGAGCGGGGGGCGCCTACAATGAGCAGTTCTTC; CDR3: CASSSRGAGGAYNEQFF
D: TRBD2; V: TRBV2; J: TRBJ2-7; size: NA; DNA: TGTGCCAGCAGTGATGGACTAGCGGGGACCTTC; CDR3: CASSDGLAGTF
D: NA; V: TRBV29-1; J: TRBJ2-3; size: many; DNA: TGCAGCGTTGAAGTAAGAGTTCCTAGCACAGATACGCAGTATTTT; CDR3: CSVEVRVPSTDTQYF